This TCR beta chain was captured by sequencing in a study of shared clonotypes between healthy human individuals. Into CD45RA+ naive and CD45RA-negative memory subsets, the CD4+ cells were split. Here immunoSEQ multiplex PCR was the method, and the copy in TCRdb shows in-frame clones only, minus some. The sample lists 2.3 million or so clones; more than 85% were seen once. In germline, CDR1 is SGHRS, CDR2 YFSETQ. The CDR3 covers 16 residues. Trimming cost V 0 bases and J 5 bases, with 14 bases left between them. The chain combines TRBV5-1 with TRBJ2-2, with D perhaps TRBD2 (6 bases). This clonotype was obtained from a man between 18 and 29 years old in good health. Some clones in this sample may be carry-over from other donors' samples. Material for sequencing was naive CD4+ T cells from PBMCs. Subset described: CD45RA+ positively selected. The DNA for the CDR3 is TGCGCCAGCAGCTTGGTTACGGGAGAAGGAACCGGGGAGCTGTTTTTT. This sequence encodes CASSLVTGEGTGELFF.